A selection of T cell receptor beta chains follows, all from one sample in a study of T cell repertoires in cytomegalovirus infection. MiXCR was run by TCRdb on the reads, yielding one entry per CDR3 protein. The sample comprises fewer than 1,000,000 distinct CDR3 sequences, roughly 30% of which are singletons, and over 13% rests with the top ten. Which antigens these TCRs recognize remains unknown. This specimen consisted of cultured CD8+ T cells from PBMCs, obtained from culture after CMV antigen stimulation. The receptors were sampled from a human donor in good health (CMV status not recorded). Some clones in this sample may be carry-over from other donors' samples. The CDR3 runs from the conserved cysteine through the conserved F or W. The order of the fields is J gene, V gene, CDR3 protein.

>TRBJ2-3|TRBV12-3/TRBV12-4
CASSTDRGRTDTQYF
>TRBJ2-1|TRBV4-3
CASSQGLAGGPYNEQFF
>TRBJ1-2|TRBV7-9
CASSLEGVYGYGYTF
>TRBJ2-3|TRBV19
CASSPGLEGGGDTQYF
>TRBJ2-1|TRBV27
CASSFAKIAHSSYNEQFF
>TRBJ1-1|TRBV19
CASSSRDRGQSANTEAFF
>TRBJ2-5|TRBV5-8
CASSLEGSGGPSETQYF
>TRBJ2-5|TRBV7-9
CASSLGRQHQYF
>TRBJ2-5|TRBV24-1
CATSDQPGQGRETQYF
>TRBJ2-5|TRBV15
CATSSSTGGFPQETQYF
>TRBJ1-4|TRBV2
CATDTGSANEKLFF
>TRBJ2-1|TRBV2
CASRPEGYNEQFF
>TRBJ1-4|TRBV27
CASSYGTAEKLFF
>TRBJ1-6|TRBV27
CASSSTGGGSPLHF
>TRBJ2-3|TRBV28
CASRASDRYSTDTQYF
>TRBJ1-1|TRBV27
CASSPLGRGGTNTEAFF
>TRBJ1-1|TRBV25-1
CASSGRLGDTMNTEAFF
>TRBJ1-2|TRBV6-2/TRBV6-3
CASSYGTDFPPDFYGYTF
>TRBJ1-2|TRBV29-1
CSVQPGGALNYGYTF
>TRBJ2-2|TRBV7-6
CASSLVRQGGTGELFF
>TRBJ2-1|TRBV7-8
CASSSHSYNEQFF
>TRBJ2-4|TRBV6-2/TRBV6-3
CASSRGTSGAIAKNIQYF
>TRBJ1-1|TRBV10-2
CASSTFGTENTEAFF
>TRBJ1-1|TRBV7-8
CASSLEAGGVRNTEAFF
>TRBJ2-7|TRBV5-1
CASSLAIAGGSYEQYF
>TRBJ1-1|TRBV7-6
CASSQETNTEAFF
>TRBJ2-7|TRBV10-3
CAISDHPDSYFYEQYF
>TRBJ2-7|TRBV4-1
CASSQTGTGVYEQYF
>TRBJ2-6|TRBV5-5
CASSLYLGTVISGANVLTF
>TRBJ2-1|TRBV29-1
CSVGIGTPYNEQFF
>TRBJ1-3|TRBV3-1
CASSQGIGRSGNTIYF
>TRBJ1-5|TRBV6-1
CASSETPVKGNQPQHF
>TRBJ2-1|TRBV10-3
CAIRLSQGNEQFF
>TRBJ1-1|TRBV7-9
CASSTRGGDTEAFF
>TRBJ1-1|TRBV7-9
CASSLPSDRGTTEAFF
>TRBJ2-1|TRBV29-1
CSVEDVRSSYNEQFF
>TRBJ1-4|TRBV12-3/TRBV12-4
CASSFRVGVPGTTNEKLFF
>TRBJ2-7|TRBV7-8
CASSLVGGGWDEQYF
>TRBJ2-1|TRBV7-3
CASSPGTSGTYNEQFF
>TRBJ2-1|TRBV12-3/TRBV12-4
CASSVGRLSSYNEQFF
>TRBJ1-1|TRBV7-3
CVSKLGEAFF
>TRBJ2-1|TRBV28
CASSLNRQISYNEQFF
>TRBJ1-4|TRBV12-3/TRBV12-4
CASSLPGQVSF
>TRBJ1-1|TRBV20-1
CSAALSGTLNEAFF
>TRBJ1-2|TRBV12-5
CASAVGQAFGYTF
>TRBJ2-4|TRBV7-8
CASSSTGTGGTKNIQYF
>TRBJ1-3|TRBV6-6
CASSYSNPSSGNTIYF
>TRBJ1-4|TRBV12-3/TRBV12-4
CASKVGQGYIVATNEKLFF
>TRBJ2-3|TRBV12-3/TRBV12-4
CASSFYPMAGKRDTQYF
>TRBJ2-2|TRBV6-5
CASSYGAGLTGELFF
>TRBJ1-2|TRBV7-9
CASSSRTGGGYTF
>TRBJ1-5|TRBV19
CASSIRATTDQPQHF
>TRBJ1-4|TRBV6-2/TRBV6-3
CASSLPGTGTNENLFF
>TRBJ1-6|TRBV7-2
CASSSAGYNSPLHF
>TRBJ2-5|TRBV6-5
CASSPFGFRGGSEETQYF